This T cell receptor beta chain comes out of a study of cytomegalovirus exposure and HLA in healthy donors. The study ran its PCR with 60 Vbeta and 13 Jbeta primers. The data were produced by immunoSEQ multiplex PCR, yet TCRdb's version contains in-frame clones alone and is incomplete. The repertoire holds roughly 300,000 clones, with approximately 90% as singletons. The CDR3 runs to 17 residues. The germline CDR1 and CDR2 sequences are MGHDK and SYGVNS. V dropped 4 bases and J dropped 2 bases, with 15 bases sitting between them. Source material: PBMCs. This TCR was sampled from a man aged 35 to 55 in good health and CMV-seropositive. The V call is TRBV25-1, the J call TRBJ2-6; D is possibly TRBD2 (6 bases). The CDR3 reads CASSGPLRRAGANVLTF. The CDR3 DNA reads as TGTGCCAGCAGTGGCCCCCTAAGGAGGGCTGGGGCCAACGTCCTGACTTTC.